This T cell receptor (beta chain) was identified during a study of blood T cell repertoires in COVID-19. Study-wide context: Sources were T cells, B-cell-depleted T cells, or PBMCs; the material itself was cDNA or gDNA.

The assay was immunoSEQ multiplex PCR, and TCRdb's table has in-frame clones only and misses some. The sample includes 55,000 to 70,000 clones, around 86% seen only once; the top ten take 9.5% to 13%. Trimming stripped 3 bases from V and 10 bases from J, with 16 bases between. The CDR3 length is 14 residues. The V gene's germline CDR1 is SGHTA and CDR2 FQGNSA. This sequence originates from a woman aged 18-29 years with acute or convalescent COVID-19. The chain uses TRBV7-2 and TRBJ2-1, with a tentative D call TRBD2 (7 bases). Sample: peripheral blood. The CDR3 DNA reads as TGTGCCAGCAGCTTCGAGACGGGGGGCCGAGAGCAGTTCTTC. Amino acid sequence: CASSFETGGREQFF.